This TCR beta chain was identified in a study of cytomegalovirus exposure and HLA in healthy donors. Overall study context: There were some 120 million unique TCR beta sequences, drawn from some 180 million T cells, in an earlier analysis. Study results and caveats: Later work showed greater clonal expansion in HLA-associated TCR beta chains than in equally common others. The authors assumed roughly uniform sequencing depth across donors for presence/absence analyses. After further analysis at a later stage, 15,000 to 20,000 TCR beta sequences were associated with HLA alleles at 0.05 false discovery rate.

Germline assignment: CDR1 SGHVS and CDR2 FNYEAQ. The CDR3 consists of 14 residues. J lost 8 bases, V lost 6 bases, and 9 bases had no gene match. Notes on this clone: What it recognizes is unknown.

13 Jbeta primers and 60 Vbeta primers were used for the PCR. Clones were sequenced by immunoSEQ multiplex PCR, and TCRdb holds only the in-frame ones, with some missing. The sample lists roughly 100,000 clones; under 80% were seen once. The sequencing input was PBMCs. The V and J genes are TRBV7-6 and TRBJ1-4; 7 bases map to TRBD1. This TCR was recovered from a man in his sixties in good health and CMV-seronegative. CDR3 loop: CASRRQGEKEKLFF. The CDR3 DNA reads as TGTGCCAGCAGGCGTCAGGGGGAGAAAGAAAAACTGTTTTTT.